Below, 6 T cell receptor beta chains from the same sample are listed, as sequenced in a study of blood T cell repertoires in COVID-19 (dated by TCRdb to about 2020). Library prep was done by the immunoSEQ multiplex PCR assay. Sourced from immuneACCESS, this table was stored by TCRdb with only in-frame sequences that have V and J called. A share of the clones is absent; for the studies checked, an unresolved V gene accounts for under half, and the remainder has no known explanation. Present in this sample are approximately 470,000 clones, 80% to 90% of which were seen just once. The top ten hold approximately 3.4% of the sample. The sequencing input was peripheral blood. The receptors shown here come from a human donor in a cohort sampled during active COVID-19.

V gene TRBV7-3 combines with J gene TRBJ1-1; D gene uncertain. CDR1 is SGHTA, CDR2 FQGTGA, per germline. This CDR3 is built from 14 residues. The V and J ends lost 5 bases and 3 bases respectively, with 13 bases between them. CDR3 loop: CASSRLGRDTEAFF. CDR3 DNA: TGTGCCAGCAGCCGGCTGGGGAGGGACACTGAAGCTTTCTTT.

The chain couples TRBV6-5 to TRBJ2-7; 8 bases fit TRBD1. CDR3 length: 14 amino acids. The V segment lost 6 bases and the J segment 3 bases; nucleotides outside the gene matches: 7. Germline CDR1 MNHEY, CDR2 SVGAGI. The CDR3 coding sequence is TGTGCCAGCAGACCGACAGGGGATCTCTACGAGCAGTACTTC. Protein: CASRPTGDLYEQYF.

V usage is TRBV28 and J usage is TRBJ1-1, with a weak D call TRBD1 (5 bases). The CDR3 totals 16 residues. CDR1 is MDHEN, CDR2 SYDVKM, per germline. The germline V and J ends were trimmed by 6 bases and 3 bases, with 20 bases remaining between them. The CDR3 region is CASSPTLGGGHTEAFF. The DNA of the CDR3 is TGTGCCAGCAGCCCTACCCTGGGGGGTGGCCACACTGAAGCTTTCTTT.

This clone was recorded only once. The V call is TRBV19, the J call TRBJ2-7, with D perhaps TRBD2 (7 bases). Trimming removed 3 bases from V and 2 bases from J, with 17 bases in between. The germline CDR1 and CDR2 sequences are LNHDA and SQIVND (reference sequence). The CDR3 sequence is 16 residues long. The CDR3 nucleotides read TGTGCCAGTAGTATCGGGGGGCAGGGGTTGACCTACGAGCAGTACTTC. The encoded protein is CASSIGGQGLTYEQYF.

This clone has a handful of counts. This sequence joins TRBV6-5 and TRBJ1-4, with D possibly TRBD1 on 5 matching bases. Germline lookup yields CDR1 MNHEY and CDR2 SVGAGI. Trimming shortened V by 7 bases and J by 8 bases, and 11 bases separated the two germline ends. The CDR3 covers 12 residues. CDR3 coding DNA: TGTGCCAGCAACAGGAATAAAGAAAAACTGTTTTTT. Translated: CASNRNKEKLFF.

The rearrangement links TRBV7-8 to TRBJ2-7; no definite D call. With 5 bases removed from V and 0 bases from J, the gap between germline ends came to 11 bases. This CDR3 region has 14 residues. The V gene's germline CDR1 is SGHVS and CDR2 FQNEAQ. CDR3 in DNA: TGTGCCAGCAGCCCACTTACTAACTCCTACGAGCAGTACTTC. As protein: CASSPLTNSYEQYF.